The TCR beta chain under discussion was sequenced for a study of cytomegalovirus exposure and HLA in healthy donors. Whole-study findings and limits: Upon later analysis, TCR association rates were observed to vary by HLA locus, being highest for DRB1 and lowest for HLA-C. Investigators reported some 150 TCR beta chains as tied to cytomegalovirus.

Points on this clone: Its antigen is as yet unknown.

Vbeta (60) and Jbeta (13) primers were used in the PCR. The data were produced by immunoSEQ multiplex PCR, yet TCRdb's version contains in-frame clones alone and is incomplete. Here the sample spans over 150,000 clones, around 77% being singletons. CDR3 size: 14 residues. CDR1 is MGHRA and CDR2 is YSYEKL in the germline V gene. V trimming: 3 bases; J trimming: 5 bases; junction bases outside the gene matches: 7. Sample: PBMCs. This clonotype originated in a man aged 30 to 39 in good health and CMV-seropositive. V and J are TRBV4-1 and TRBJ2-7; 7 nucleotides match TRBD2. The CDR3: CASSQAGRPHEQYF. For the CDR3, the DNA is TGCGCCAGCAGCCAGGCCGGGAGGCCCCACGAGCAGTACTTC.